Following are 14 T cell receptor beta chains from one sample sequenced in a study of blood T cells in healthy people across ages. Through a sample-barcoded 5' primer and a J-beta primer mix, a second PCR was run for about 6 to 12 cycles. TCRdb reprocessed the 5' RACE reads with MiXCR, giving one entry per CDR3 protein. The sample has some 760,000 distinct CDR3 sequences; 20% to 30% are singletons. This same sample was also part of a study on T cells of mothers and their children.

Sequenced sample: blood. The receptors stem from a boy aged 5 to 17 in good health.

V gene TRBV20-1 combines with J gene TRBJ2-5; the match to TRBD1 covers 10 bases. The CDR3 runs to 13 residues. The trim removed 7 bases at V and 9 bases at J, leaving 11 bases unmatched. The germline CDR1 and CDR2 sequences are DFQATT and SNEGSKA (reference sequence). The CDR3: CSVPTGGGEAQYF. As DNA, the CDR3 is TGCAGTGTCCCGACAGGGGGCGGTGAGGCCCAGTACTTC.

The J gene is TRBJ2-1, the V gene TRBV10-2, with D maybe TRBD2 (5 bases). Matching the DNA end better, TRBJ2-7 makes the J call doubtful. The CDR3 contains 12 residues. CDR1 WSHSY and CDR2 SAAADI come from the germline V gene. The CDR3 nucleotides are TGCGCCAGCAGTCATTCTAGCCACGAGCAGTACTTC. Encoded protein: CASSHSSHEQYF.

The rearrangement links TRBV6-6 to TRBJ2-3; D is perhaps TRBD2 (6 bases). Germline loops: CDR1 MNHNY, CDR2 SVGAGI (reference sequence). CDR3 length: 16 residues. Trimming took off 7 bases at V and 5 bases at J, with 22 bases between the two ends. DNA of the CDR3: TGTGCCAGCACCTTAAGGCGGGGTATTCGCGAAGATACGCAGTATTTT. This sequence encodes CASTLRRGIREDTQYF.

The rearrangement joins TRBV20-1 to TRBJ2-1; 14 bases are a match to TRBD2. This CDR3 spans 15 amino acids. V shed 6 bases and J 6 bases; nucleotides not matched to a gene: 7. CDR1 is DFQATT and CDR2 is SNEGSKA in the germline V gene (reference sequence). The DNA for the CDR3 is TGCAGTGCCCTCAGAGGGACTAGCGGGGGCAATGAGCAGTTCTTC. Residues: CSALRGTSGGNEQFF.

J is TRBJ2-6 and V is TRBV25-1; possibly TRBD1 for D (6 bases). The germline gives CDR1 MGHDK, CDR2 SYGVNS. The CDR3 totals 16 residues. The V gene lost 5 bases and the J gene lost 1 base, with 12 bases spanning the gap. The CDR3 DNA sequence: TGTGCCAGCAGTATCCAAGGACAGTCTGGGGCCAACGTCCTGACTTTC. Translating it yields CASSIQGQSGANVLTF. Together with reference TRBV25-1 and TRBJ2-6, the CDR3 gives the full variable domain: EADIYQTPRYLVIGTGKKITLECSQTMGHDKMYWYQQDPGMELHLIHYSYGVNSTEKGDLSSESTVSRIRTEHFPLTLESARPSHTSQYLCASSIQGQSGANVLTFGAGSRLTVL.

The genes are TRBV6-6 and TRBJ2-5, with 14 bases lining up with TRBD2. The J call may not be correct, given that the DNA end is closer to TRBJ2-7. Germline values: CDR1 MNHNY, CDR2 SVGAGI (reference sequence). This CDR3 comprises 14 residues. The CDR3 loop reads CASSGTSGGDEQYF. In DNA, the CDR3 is TGTGCCAGTAGTGGGACTAGCGGGGGAGACGAGCAGTACTTC.

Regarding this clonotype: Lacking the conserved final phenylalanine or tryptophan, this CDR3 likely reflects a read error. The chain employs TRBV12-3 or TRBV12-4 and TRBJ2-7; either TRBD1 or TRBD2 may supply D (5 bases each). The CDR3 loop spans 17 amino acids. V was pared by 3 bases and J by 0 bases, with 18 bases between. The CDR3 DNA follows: TGTGCCAGCAGTTTTTGGGGGTTGAAAGGGAGCTCCTACGAGCAGTACCTC. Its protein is CASSFWGLKGSSYEQYL.

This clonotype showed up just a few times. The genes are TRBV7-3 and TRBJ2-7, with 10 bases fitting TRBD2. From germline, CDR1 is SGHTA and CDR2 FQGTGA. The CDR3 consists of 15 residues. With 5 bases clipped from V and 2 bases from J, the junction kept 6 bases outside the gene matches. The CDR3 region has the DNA TGTGCCAGCAGCCCCGAAGCGGGAGGGCCCTACGAGCAGTACTTC. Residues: CASSPEAGGPYEQYF.

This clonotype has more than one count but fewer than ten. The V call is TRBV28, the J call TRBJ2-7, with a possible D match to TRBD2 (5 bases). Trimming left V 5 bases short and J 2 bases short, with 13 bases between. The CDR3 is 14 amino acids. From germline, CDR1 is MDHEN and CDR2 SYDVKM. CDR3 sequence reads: CASSPRTRAYEQYF. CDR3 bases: TGTGCCAGCAGTCCGCGGACTCGAGCCTACGAGCAGTACTTC. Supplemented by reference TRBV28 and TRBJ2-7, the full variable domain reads DVKVTQSSRYLVKRTGEKVFLECVQDMDHENMFWYRQDPGLGLRLIYFSYDVKMKEKGDIPEGYSVSREKKERFSLILESASTNQTSMYLCASSPRTRAYEQYFGPGTRLTVT.

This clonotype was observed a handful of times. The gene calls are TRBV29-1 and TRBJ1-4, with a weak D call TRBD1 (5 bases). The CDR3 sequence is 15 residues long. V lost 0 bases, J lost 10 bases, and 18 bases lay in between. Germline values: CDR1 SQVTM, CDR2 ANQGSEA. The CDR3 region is CSVEEFRRGIGKLFF. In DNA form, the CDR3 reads TGCAGCGTTGAAGAATTTAGGCGGGGGATCGGAAAACTGTTTTTT.

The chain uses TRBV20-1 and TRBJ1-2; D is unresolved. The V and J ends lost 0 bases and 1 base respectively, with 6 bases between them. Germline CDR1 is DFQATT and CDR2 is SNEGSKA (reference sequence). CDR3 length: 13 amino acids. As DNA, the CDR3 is TGCAGTGCTAGAGACGCGTATAACTATGGCTACACCTTC. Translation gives CSARDAYNYGYTF.

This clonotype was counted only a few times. The CDR3 here is CASTDGGEETQYF. In DNA, the CDR3 is TGTGCCAGCACCGATGGAGGGGAAGAGACCCAGTACTTC. V usage is TRBV12-3 or TRBV12-4 and J usage is TRBJ2-5; possibly TRBD2 for D (6 bases). V gave up 7 bases and J gave up 3 bases, with 12 bases separating them. The length of the CDR3 is 13 residues.

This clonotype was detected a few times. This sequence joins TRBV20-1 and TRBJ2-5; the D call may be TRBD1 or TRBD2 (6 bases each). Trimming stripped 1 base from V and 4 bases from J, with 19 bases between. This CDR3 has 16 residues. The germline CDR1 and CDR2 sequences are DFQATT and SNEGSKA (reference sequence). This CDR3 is CSARGIGEGGGETQYF. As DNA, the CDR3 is TGCAGTGCTAGAGGGATCGGGGAAGGAGGGGGAGAGACCCAGTACTTC.

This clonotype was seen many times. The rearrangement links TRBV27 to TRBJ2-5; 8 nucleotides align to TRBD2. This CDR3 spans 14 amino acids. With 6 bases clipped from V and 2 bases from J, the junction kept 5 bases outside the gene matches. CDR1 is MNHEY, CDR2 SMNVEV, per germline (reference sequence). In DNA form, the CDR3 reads TGTGCCAGCAGGGTCGGGGGGGGACAAGAGACCCAGTACTTC. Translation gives CASRVGGGQETQYF.